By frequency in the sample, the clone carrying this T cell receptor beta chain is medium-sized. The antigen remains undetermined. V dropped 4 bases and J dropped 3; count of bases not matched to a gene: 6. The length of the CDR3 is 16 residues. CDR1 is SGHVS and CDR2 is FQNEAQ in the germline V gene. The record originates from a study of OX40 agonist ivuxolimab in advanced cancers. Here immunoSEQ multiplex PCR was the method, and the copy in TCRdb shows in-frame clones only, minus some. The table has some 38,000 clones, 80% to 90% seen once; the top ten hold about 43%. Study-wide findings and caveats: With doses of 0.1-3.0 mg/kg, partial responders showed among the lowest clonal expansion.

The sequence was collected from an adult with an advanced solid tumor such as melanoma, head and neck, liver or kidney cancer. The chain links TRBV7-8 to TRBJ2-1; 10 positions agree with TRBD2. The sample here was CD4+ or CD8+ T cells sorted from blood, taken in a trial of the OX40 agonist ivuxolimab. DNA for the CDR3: TGTGCCAGCAGCTCAACTAGCGGGGTAGACTACAATGAGCAGTTCTTC. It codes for CASSSTSGVDYNEQFF.